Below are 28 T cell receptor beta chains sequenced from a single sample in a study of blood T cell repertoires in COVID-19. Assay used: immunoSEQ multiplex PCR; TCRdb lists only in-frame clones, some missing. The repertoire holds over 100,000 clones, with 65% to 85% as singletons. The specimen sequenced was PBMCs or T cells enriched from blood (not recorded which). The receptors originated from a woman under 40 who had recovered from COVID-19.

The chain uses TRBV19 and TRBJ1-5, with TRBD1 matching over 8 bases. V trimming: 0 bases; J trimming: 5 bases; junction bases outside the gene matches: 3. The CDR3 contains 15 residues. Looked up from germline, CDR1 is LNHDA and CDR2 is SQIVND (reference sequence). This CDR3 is CASSIEDREDQPQHF. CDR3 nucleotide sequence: TGTGCCAGTAGTATAGAGGACAGGGAGGATCAGCCCCAGCATTTT.

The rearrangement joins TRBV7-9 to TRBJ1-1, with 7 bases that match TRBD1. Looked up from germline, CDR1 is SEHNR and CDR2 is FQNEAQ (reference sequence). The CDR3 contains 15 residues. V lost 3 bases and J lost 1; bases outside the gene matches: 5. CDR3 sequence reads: CASSLSTGRNTEAFF. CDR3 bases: TGTGCCAGCAGCTTGTCGACAGGGCGGAACACTGAAGCTTTCTTT.

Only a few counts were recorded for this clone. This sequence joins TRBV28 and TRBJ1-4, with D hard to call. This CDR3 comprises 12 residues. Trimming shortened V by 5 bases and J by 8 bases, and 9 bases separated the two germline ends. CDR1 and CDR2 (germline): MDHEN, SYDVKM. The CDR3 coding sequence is TGTGCCAGCAGTCCCCTGAGGGAAAAACTGTTTTTT. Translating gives CASSPLREKLFF.

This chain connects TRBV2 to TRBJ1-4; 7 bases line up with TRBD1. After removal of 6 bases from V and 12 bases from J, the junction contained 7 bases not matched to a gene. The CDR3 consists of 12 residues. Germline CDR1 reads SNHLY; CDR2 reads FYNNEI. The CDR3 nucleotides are TGTGCCAGCAGGTTACAGGGGAGCGAACTGTTTTTT. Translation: CASRLQGSELFF.

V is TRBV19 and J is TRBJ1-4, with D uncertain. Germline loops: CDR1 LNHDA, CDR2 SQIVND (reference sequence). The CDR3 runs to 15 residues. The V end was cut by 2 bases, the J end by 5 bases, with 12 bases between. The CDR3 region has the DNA TGTGCCAGTAGTATATGGCACAGAACAAATGAAAAACTGTTTTTT. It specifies CASSIWHRTNEKLFF.

DNA of the CDR3: TGTGCCAGCAGTGCCGGGGAGAGTACCGGGGAGCTGTTTTTT. Amino acid sequence: CASSAGESTGELFF. The chain uses TRBV6-4 and TRBJ2-2; weak D call: TRBD2 (5 bases). Looked up from germline, CDR1 is MRHNA and CDR2 is SNTAGT. The CDR3 runs to 14 residues. Trimming took off 4 bases at V and 5 bases at J, with 11 bases between the two ends.

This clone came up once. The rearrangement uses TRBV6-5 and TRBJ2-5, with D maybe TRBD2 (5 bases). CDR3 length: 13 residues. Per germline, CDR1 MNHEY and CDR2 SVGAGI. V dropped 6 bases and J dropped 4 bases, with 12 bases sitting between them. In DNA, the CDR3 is TGTGCCAGCAGCGGAGGAAGTGCAGAGACCCAGTACTTC. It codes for CASSGGSAETQYF.

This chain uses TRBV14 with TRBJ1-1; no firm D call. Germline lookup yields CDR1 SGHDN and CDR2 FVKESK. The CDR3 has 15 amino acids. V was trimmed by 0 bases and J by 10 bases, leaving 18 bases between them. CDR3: CASSQDNWPMVVAFF. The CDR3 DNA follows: TGTGCCAGCAGCCAAGATAATTGGCCAATGGTGGTAGCTTTCTTT.

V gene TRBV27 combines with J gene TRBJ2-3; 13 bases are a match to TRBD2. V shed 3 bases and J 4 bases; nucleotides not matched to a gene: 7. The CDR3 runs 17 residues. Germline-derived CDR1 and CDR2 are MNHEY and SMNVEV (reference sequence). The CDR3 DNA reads TGTGCCAGCAGTTTTAGAGGACTAGCGGGAGTGTCAGATACGCAGTATTTT. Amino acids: CASSFRGLAGVSDTQYF.

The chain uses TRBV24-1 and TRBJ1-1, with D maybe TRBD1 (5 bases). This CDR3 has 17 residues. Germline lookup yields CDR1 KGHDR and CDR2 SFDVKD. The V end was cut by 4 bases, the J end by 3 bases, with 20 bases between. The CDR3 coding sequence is TGTGCCACCAGTGACCTTGATCGATCGGACAAACACACTGAAGCTTTCTTT. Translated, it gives CATSDLDRSDKHTEAFF.

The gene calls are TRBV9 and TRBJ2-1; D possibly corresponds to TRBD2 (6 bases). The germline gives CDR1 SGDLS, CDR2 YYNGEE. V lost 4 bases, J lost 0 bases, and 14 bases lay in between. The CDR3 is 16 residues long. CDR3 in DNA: TGTGCCAGCAGCCCCTCCCTAGCGAGCTCCTACAATGAGCAGTTCTTC. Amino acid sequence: CASSPSLASSYNEQFF.

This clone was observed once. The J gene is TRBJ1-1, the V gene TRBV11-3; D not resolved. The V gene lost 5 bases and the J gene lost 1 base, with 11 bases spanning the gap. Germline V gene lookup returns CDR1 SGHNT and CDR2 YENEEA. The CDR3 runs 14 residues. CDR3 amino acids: CASSPHDSNTEAFF. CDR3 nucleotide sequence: TGTGCCAGCAGCCCCCACGACTCGAACACTGAAGCTTTCTTT.

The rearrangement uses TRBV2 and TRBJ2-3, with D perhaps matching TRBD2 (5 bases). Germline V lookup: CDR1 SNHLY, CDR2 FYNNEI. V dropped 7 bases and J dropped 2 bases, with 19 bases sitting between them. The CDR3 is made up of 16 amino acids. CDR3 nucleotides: TGTGCCAGCAAGAGCGGCCGACTGAGACACACAGATACGCAGTATTTT. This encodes CASKSGRLRHTDTQYF.

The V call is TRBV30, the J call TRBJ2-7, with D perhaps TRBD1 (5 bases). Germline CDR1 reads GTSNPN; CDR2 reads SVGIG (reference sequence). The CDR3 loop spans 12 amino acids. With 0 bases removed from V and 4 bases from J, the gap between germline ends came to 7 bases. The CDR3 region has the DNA TGTGCCTGGAGTGTACAGGCGTACGAGCAGTACTTC. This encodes CAWSVQAYEQYF.

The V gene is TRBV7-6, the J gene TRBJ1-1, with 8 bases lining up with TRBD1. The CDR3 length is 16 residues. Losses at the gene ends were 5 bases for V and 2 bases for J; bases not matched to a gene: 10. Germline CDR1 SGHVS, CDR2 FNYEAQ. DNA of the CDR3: TGTGCCAGCAGCCCCAACTTGGACAGGGCAAACACTGAAGCTTTCTTT. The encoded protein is CASSPNLDRANTEAFF.

The DNA for the CDR3 is TGTGCCTGGTTCCCTCCGGGACAGGGGGCTTGGGATACGCAGTATTTT. Protein product: CAWFPPGQGAWDTQYF. This chain joins TRBV30 and TRBJ2-3; TRBD1 matches at 12 bases. The CDR3 length is 16 residues. CDR1 and CDR2 from the germline V gene are GTSNPN and SVGIG (reference sequence). J lost 6 bases, V lost 5 bases, and 12 bases had no gene match.

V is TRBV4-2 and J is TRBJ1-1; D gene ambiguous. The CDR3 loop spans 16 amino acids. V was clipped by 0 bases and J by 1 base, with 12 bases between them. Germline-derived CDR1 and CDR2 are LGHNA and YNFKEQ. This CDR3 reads CASSQDGPAGNTEAFF. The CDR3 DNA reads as TGTGCCAGCAGCCAAGATGGCCCAGCAGGGAACACTGAAGCTTTCTTT.

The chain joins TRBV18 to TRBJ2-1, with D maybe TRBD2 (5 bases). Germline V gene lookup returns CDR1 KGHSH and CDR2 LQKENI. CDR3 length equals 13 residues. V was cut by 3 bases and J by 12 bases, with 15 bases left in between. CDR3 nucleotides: TGTGCCAGCTCACCTTCTAGCAACGTAGGGCAGTTCTTC. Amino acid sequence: CASSPSSNVGQFF. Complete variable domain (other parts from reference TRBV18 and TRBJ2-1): NAGVMQNPRHLVRRRGQEARLRCSPMKGHSHVYWYRQLPEEGLKFMVYLQKENIIDESGMPKERFSAEFPKEGPSILRIQQVVRGDSAAYFCASSPSSNVGQFFGPGTRLTVL.

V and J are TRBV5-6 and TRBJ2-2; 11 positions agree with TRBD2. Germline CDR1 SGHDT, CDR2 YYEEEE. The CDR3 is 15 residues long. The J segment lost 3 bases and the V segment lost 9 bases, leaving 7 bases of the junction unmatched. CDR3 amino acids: CAMRSSGRYTGELFF. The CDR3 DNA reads TGTGCCATGCGATCTAGCGGGAGGTACACCGGGGAGCTGTTTTTT.

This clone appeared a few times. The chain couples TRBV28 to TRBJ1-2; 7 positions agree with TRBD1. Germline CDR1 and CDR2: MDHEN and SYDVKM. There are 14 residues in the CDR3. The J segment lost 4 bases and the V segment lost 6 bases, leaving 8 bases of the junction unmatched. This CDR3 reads CASRTTGFGYGYTF. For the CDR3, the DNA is TGTGCCAGCAGGACGACAGGGTTCGGCTATGGCTACACCTTC.

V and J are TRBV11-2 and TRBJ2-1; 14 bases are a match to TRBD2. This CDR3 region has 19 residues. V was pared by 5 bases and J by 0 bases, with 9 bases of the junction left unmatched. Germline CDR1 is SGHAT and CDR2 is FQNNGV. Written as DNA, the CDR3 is TGTGCCAGCAGCACCAGGGGGGGGACTAGCGGGAGCTCCTACAATGAGCAGTTCTTC. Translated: CASSTRGGTSGSSYNEQFF.

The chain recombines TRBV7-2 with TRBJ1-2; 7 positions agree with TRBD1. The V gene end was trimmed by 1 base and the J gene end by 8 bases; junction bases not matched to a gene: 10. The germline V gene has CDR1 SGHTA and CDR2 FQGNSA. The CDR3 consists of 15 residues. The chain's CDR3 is CASSLDRTGPGGYTF. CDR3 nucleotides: TGTGCCAGCAGCTTAGACCGGACAGGCCCTGGGGGCTACACCTTC.

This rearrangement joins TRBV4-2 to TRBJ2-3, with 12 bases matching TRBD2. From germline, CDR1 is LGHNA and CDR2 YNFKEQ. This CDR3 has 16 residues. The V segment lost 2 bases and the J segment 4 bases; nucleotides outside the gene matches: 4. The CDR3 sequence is CASSQRLAGGPDTQYF. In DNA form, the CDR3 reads TGTGCCAGCAGCCAACGGCTAGCGGGAGGGCCAGATACGCAGTATTTT.

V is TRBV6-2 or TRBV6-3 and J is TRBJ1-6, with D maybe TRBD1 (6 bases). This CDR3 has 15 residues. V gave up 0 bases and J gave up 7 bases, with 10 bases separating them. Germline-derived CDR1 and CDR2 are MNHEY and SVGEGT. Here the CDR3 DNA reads TGTGCCAGCAGTTACTCCGGGACACCGAATTCACCCCTCCACTTT. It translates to CASSYSGTPNSPLHF.

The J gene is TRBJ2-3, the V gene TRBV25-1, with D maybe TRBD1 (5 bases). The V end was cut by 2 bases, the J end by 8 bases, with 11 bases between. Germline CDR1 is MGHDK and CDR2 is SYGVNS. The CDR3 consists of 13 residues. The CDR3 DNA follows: TGTGCCAGCAGTGAACCAGGGCGCCTTACGCAGTATTTT. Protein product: CASSEPGRLTQYF.

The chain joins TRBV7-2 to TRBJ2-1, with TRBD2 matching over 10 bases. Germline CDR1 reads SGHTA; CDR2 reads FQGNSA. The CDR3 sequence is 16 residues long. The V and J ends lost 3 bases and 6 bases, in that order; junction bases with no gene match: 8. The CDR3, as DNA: TGTGCCAGCAGCTTCAGCCTAGCGGGAGCCCTCAATGAGCAGTTCTTC. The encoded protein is CASSFSLAGALNEQFF.

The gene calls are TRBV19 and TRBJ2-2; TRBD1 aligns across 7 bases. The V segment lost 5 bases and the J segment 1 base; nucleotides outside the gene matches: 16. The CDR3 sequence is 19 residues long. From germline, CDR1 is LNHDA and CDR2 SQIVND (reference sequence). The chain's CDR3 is CASSGRDRITNLNTGELFF. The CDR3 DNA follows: TGTGCCAGTAGTGGTCGGGACAGAATAACAAACCTGAACACCGGGGAGCTGTTTTTT.

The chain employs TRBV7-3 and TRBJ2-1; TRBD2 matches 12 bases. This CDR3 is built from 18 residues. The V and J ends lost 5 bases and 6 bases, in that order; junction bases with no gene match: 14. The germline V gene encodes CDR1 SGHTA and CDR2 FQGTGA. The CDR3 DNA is TGTGCCAGCAGCGCCAAGGGGACTAGCGGGCTCAGGGGCAATGAGCAGTTCTTC. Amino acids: CASSAKGTSGLRGNEQFF.